The 25 T cell receptor beta chains given below trace back to one sample, sequenced in a study of T cells in localized non-small cell lung cancer. Here immunoSEQ multiplex PCR was the method, and the copy in TCRdb shows in-frame clones only, minus some. This repertoire shows fewer than 15,000 clones, roughly 27% found once; its top ten account for around 7.2%. Source: lung tumor tissue, taken before any cancer treatment. The source of these receptors is a female donor aged 60 or older with stage I lung adenocarcinoma.

This rearrangement joins TRBV19 to TRBJ1-3; 8 nucleotides match TRBD1. The CDR3 is 14 amino acids. Germline V gene data show CDR1 as LNHDA and CDR2 as SQIVND (reference sequence). V lost 7 bases and J lost 2; bases outside the gene matches: 4. In DNA, the CDR3 is TGTGCCAGTATCCCGGACAGGGCTGGAAACACCATATATTTT. It yields the protein CASIPDRAGNTIYF.

This clone was seen only a few times. CDR3 sequence reads: CASSYSGTGGEQYF. The CDR3 nucleotides are TGTGCCAGCAGTTACTCCGGGACAGGGGGCGAGCAGTACTTC. This rearrangement joins TRBV6-8 to TRBJ2-7; 11 bases are a match to TRBD1. Germline V gives CDR1 MNHGY, CDR2 SAAAGT. V lost 0 bases and J lost 6; bases outside the gene matches: 1. The CDR3 loop spans 14 amino acids.

In its sample, this clone was seen a few times. This chain uses TRBV14 with TRBJ1-2; D is unresolved. The germline V gene encodes CDR1 SGHDN and CDR2 FVKESK. This CDR3 has 12 amino acids. The germline V and J ends were trimmed by 6 bases and 4 bases, with 9 bases remaining between them. The CDR3 loop reads CASSYSSYGYTF. The DNA of the CDR3 is TGTGCCAGCAGTTACAGCTCCTATGGCTACACCTTC.

This clone showed up just a few times. This chain joins TRBV5-1 and TRBJ1-4; D is uncertain. Germline CDR1 reads SGHRS; CDR2 reads YFSETQ. The V gene lost 4 bases and the J gene lost 8 bases, with 21 bases spanning the gap. CDR3 length: 16 amino acids. This CDR3 reads CASSMRPLEADEKLFF. CDR3 sequence (DNA): TGCGCCAGCAGCATGCGACCTTTAGAAGCGGACGAAAAACTGTTTTTT.

The gene calls are TRBV5-1 and TRBJ2-2; TRBD2 is a possible D gene (6 bases). The CDR3 is 16 residues long. CDR1 and CDR2 from the germline V gene are SGHRS and YFSETQ. V gave up 2 bases and J gave up 0 bases, with 11 bases separating them. The CDR3 here is CASSFRESPNTGELFF. CDR3 coding DNA: TGCGCCAGCAGCTTTCGGGAGAGCCCGAACACCGGGGAGCTGTTTTTT.

The chain couples TRBV11-3 to TRBJ2-2, with 9 positions matching TRBD1. CDR1 is SGHNT and CDR2 is YENEEA in the germline V gene. Unmatched junction bases numbered 6, after V lost 3 bases and J lost 7 bases. The CDR3 extends over 15 amino acids. The chain's CDR3 is CASSLAGQGGGELFF. CDR3 nucleotide sequence: TGTGCCAGCAGCTTGGCGGGACAGGGAGGCGGGGAGCTGTTTTTT.

The chain joins TRBV19 to TRBJ1-3; D is perhaps TRBD1 (5 bases). Trimming left V 6 bases short and J 0 bases short, with 18 bases between. From germline, CDR1 is LNHDA and CDR2 SQIVND (reference sequence). The CDR3 spans 17 residues. The CDR3 DNA is TGTGCCAGTAGGGGGCCCGGCGAAAGGCACTCTGGAAACACCATATATTTT. This gives the protein CASRGPGERHSGNTIYF. The variable domain in full, with the rest retrieved from reference TRBV19 and TRBJ1-3, is DGGITQSPKYLFRKEGQNVTLSCEQNLNHDAMYWYRQDPGQGLRLIYYSQIVNDFQKGDIAEGYSVSREKKESFPLTVTSAQKNPTAFYLCASRGPGERHSGNTIYFGEGSWLTVV.

This clone is labeled as medium-sized. The chain combines TRBV9 with TRBJ1-2, with 11 bases aligning to TRBD1. The CDR3 consists of 16 residues. The germline gives CDR1 SGDLS, CDR2 YYNGEE. The ends lost 2 bases at V and 4 bases at J; junction bases unmatched: 7. The CDR3 sequence: CASSVGQGAGGYGYTF. The CDR3 DNA sequence: TGTGCCAGCAGCGTCGGACAGGGGGCTGGTGGCTATGGCTACACCTTC.

In its sample, this clone was seen a few times. The chain links TRBV6-8 to TRBJ1-1; D may be TRBD1 (6 bases). This CDR3 has 16 residues. Germline V lookup: CDR1 MNHGY, CDR2 SAAAGT. The V gene lost 0 bases and the J gene lost 4 bases, with 15 bases spanning the gap. As DNA, the CDR3 is TGTGCCAGCAGTTACTCAAGGGGGGGCATGGGCACTGAAGCTTTCTTT. Translation gives CASSYSRGGMGTEAFF.

This clone has more than one count but fewer than ten. This sequence joins TRBV11-3 and TRBJ2-1; 10 nucleotides match TRBD2. The CDR3 spans 16 residues. CDR1 and CDR2 (germline): SGHNT, YENEEA. V lost 6 bases and J lost 1; bases outside the gene matches: 6. The CDR3 sequence: CASRPGLAVSYNEQFF. In nucleotides, the CDR3 is TGTGCCAGCAGACCCGGACTAGCGGTATCCTACAATGAGCAGTTCTTC.

This clone was detected ten times or more. This rearrangement joins TRBV6-8 to TRBJ1-2; 7 bases are a match to TRBD1. Germline CDR1 reads MNHGY; CDR2 reads SAAAGT. There are 14 residues in the CDR3. The V gene end was trimmed by 4 bases and the J gene end by 0 bases; junction bases not matched to a gene: 2. This chain's CDR3 is CASSWGTANYGYTF. In DNA form, the CDR3 reads TGTGCCAGCAGTTGGGGGACAGCTAACTATGGCTACACCTTC.

This clone has only a few counts. This chain uses TRBV2 with TRBJ2-3; D is undetermined. The CDR3 totals 12 residues. Germline values: CDR1 SNHLY, CDR2 FYNNEI. The V end lost 5 bases, the J end lost 4 bases, and 7 bases lay between the germline ends. CDR3: CASSYSPDTQYF. DNA for the CDR3: TGTGCCAGCAGTTATAGCCCAGATACGCAGTATTTT.

This clone was detected a few times. The V call is TRBV19, the J call TRBJ1-5, with 11 nucleotides matching TRBD1. Germline loops: CDR1 LNHDA, CDR2 SQIVND (reference sequence). V lost 3 bases, J lost 6 bases, and 7 bases stayed unmatched. CDR3 length equals 16 residues. CDR3 nucleotides: TGTGCCAGTAGTATCCTTGGACAGGGGGCCGTTCAGCCCCAGCATTTT. It encodes CASSILGQGAVQPQHF.

This clone was observed a single time. The V and J genes are TRBV29-1 and TRBJ1-5, with 10 bases lining up with TRBD1. The germline V gene encodes CDR1 SQVTM and CDR2 ANQGSEA. With 6 bases clipped from V and 3 bases from J, the junction kept 5 bases outside the gene matches. This CDR3 is 14 amino acids long. The CDR3 DNA follows: TGCAGCGTATCGGGACAGGGGATCAATCAGCCCCAGCATTTT. Amino acids: CSVSGQGINQPQHF.

V gene TRBV18 combines with J gene TRBJ2-3; D gene uncertain. Trimming shortened V by 0 bases and J by 0 bases, and 7 bases separated the two germline ends. This CDR3 comprises 15 residues. Germline CDR1 reads KGHSH; CDR2 reads LQKENI. The CDR3 spells CASSPPPASTDTQYF. In DNA, the CDR3 is TGTGCCAGCTCACCACCACCCGCTAGCACAGATACGCAGTATTTT.

This rearrangement joins TRBV11-3 to TRBJ2-7; no firm D call. Trimming left V 3 bases short and J 2 bases short, with 17 bases between. Germline values: CDR1 SGHNT, CDR2 YENEEA. CDR3 length: 16 amino acids. DNA of the CDR3: TGTGCCAGCAGCTTGGCCAAGTCCGGGTTAGCCTACGAGCAGTACTTC. Protein product: CASSLAKSGLAYEQYF.

A few counts support this clone. The chain uses TRBV11-3 and TRBJ1-4; maybe TRBD1 (6 bases). The CDR3 length is 14 residues. Looked up from germline, CDR1 is SGHNT and CDR2 is YENEEA. Trimming shortened V by 3 bases and J by 5 bases, and 10 bases separated the two germline ends. The CDR3 is CASSFSGVNEKLFF. As DNA, the CDR3 is TGTGCCAGCAGCTTTTCAGGGGTAAATGAAAAACTGTTTTTT. The full variable domain, its missing parts supplied by reference TRBV11-3 and TRBJ1-4, is EAGVVQSPRYKIIEKKQPVAFWCNPISGHNTLYWYLQNLGQGPELLIRYENEEAVDDSQLPKDRFSAERLKGVDSTLKIQPAELGDSAVYLCASSFSGVNEKLFFGSGTQLSVL.

This rearrangement joins TRBV10-3 to TRBJ2-1; 7 bases map to TRBD2. Germline CDR1 reads ENHRY; CDR2 reads SYGVKD. The CDR3 totals 13 residues. With V trimmed by 2 bases and J by 9 bases, 4 bases remained unmatched. Written as DNA, the CDR3 is TGTGCCATCAGTGAGAGGGAGGGGAGTGAGCAGTTCTTC. It translates to CAISEREGSEQFF.

This chain uses TRBV10-2 with TRBJ1-2, with 10 positions matching TRBD1. Germline V lookup: CDR1 WSHSY, CDR2 SAAADI. The CDR3 spans 14 residues. V was clipped by 6 bases and J by 1 base; unmatched bases: 2. CDR3 protein: CASRGQGRNYGYTF. In nucleotides, the CDR3 is TGCGCCAGCAGGGGACAGGGGCGTAACTATGGCTACACCTTC.

The V call is TRBV18, the J call TRBJ2-5; maybe TRBD2 (7 bases). V dropped 6 bases and J dropped 2 bases, with 13 bases sitting between them. The CDR3 has 14 amino acids. Germline CDR1 and CDR2: KGHSH and LQKENI. CDR3 bases: TGTGCCAGCTCCGCGAGCGGGACACAAGAGACCCAGTACTTC. Protein product: CASSASGTQETQYF.

This clone was observed a handful of times. CDR3 DNA sequence: TGTGCCAGCTCACCTCAGGGAGCCTATGGCTACACCTTC. Translation gives CASSPQGAYGYTF. The chain couples TRBV18 to TRBJ1-2; weak D call: TRBD1 (5 bases). The germline V and J ends were trimmed by 3 bases and 4 bases, with 9 bases remaining between them. This CDR3 comprises 13 residues. The germline gives CDR1 KGHSH, CDR2 LQKENI. The full variable domain, rest sourced from reference TRBV18 and TRBJ1-2, is NAGVMQNPRHLVRRRGQEARLRCSPMKGHSHVYWYRQLPEEGLKFMVYLQKENIIDESGMPKERFSAEFPKEGPSILRIQQVVRGDSAAYFCASSPQGAYGYTFGSGTRLTVV.

This clone was counted a single time. The chain uses TRBV14 and TRBJ1-1; D not certain. This CDR3 has 13 residues. With 0 bases removed from V and 5 bases from J, the gap between germline ends came to 7 bases. CDR1 is SGHDN and CDR2 is FVKESK in the germline V gene. CDR3 sequence: CASSQDRRTEAFF. DNA for the CDR3: TGTGCCAGCAGCCAAGATAGGCGGACTGAAGCTTTCTTT.

This clone appeared many times. The chain has TRBV11-3 and TRBJ1-4; TRBD1 matches 8 bases. CDR1 and CDR2 (germline): SGHNT, YENEEA. The CDR3 has 14 residues. The junction had 2 bases not matched to a gene; V was cut back by 5 bases and J by 3 bases. The CDR3 loop is CASSPDRANEKLFF. The CDR3 DNA reads TGTGCCAGCAGCCCGGACAGGGCTAATGAAAAACTGTTTTTT.

There are a few counts of this clone. The chain couples TRBV11-3 to TRBJ1-4; 12 bases agree with TRBD1. The CDR3 extends over 19 amino acids. The germline gives CDR1 SGHNT, CDR2 YENEEA. The trim removed 2 bases at V and 0 bases at J, leaving 7 bases unmatched. The CDR3 region has the DNA TGTGCCAGCAGCTTACCCGGGACAGGGGGCTACGCAACTAATGAAAAACTGTTTTTT. Encoded protein: CASSLPGTGGYATNEKLFF.

There are a few counts of this clone. This sequence joins TRBV11-3 and TRBJ1-3; 7 bases fit TRBD1. CDR1 is SGHNT and CDR2 is YENEEA in the germline V gene. The V and J ends lost 2 bases and 4 bases, in that order; junction bases with no gene match: 11. The length of the CDR3 is 17 residues. CDR3 in amino acids: CASSLIMRQGYGNTIYF. CDR3 DNA sequence: TGTGCCAGCAGCTTAATCATGCGACAGGGCTACGGAAACACCATATATTTT. The whole variable domain, filled in from reference TRBV11-3 and TRBJ1-3, reads EAGVVQSPRYKIIEKKQPVAFWCNPISGHNTLYWYLQNLGQGPELLIRYENEEAVDDSQLPKDRFSAERLKGVDSTLKIQPAELGDSAVYLCASSLIMRQGYGNTIYFGEGSWLTVV.